This T cell receptor (beta chain) came from a study of T cell repertoires in cytomegalovirus infection. About the study: Indicated by public TCR beta signatures were CMV infection and matching HLA type. Study-wide points: HLA-C-restricted, CMV-specific TCR beta clonotypes were dominant ex vivo.

This clonotype was found a few times. What it binds is unknown. In TCRdb, the reads were re-called with MiXCR into one record per CDR3 protein. The data show hundreds of thousands of distinct CDR3 sequences, roughly 36% seen once. The TCR originated in a human donor in good health (CMV status not recorded). Some clones in this sample may be carry-over from other donors' samples. Sequences were derived from cultured PBMCs, sampled from culture after CMV antigen stimulation.

The CDR3 sequence is CASSLGWGDSGANVLTF. CDR3 bases: TGTGCCAGCAGTCTAGGGTGGGGGGACTCTGGGGCCAACGTCCTGACTTTC. The chain employs TRBV6-1 and TRBJ2-6, with a tentative D call TRBD2 (6 bases). There are 17 residues in the CDR3. Germline V CDR1 and CDR2: MNHNS, SASEGT. With 5 bases removed from V and 0 bases from J, the gap between germline ends came to 14 bases.